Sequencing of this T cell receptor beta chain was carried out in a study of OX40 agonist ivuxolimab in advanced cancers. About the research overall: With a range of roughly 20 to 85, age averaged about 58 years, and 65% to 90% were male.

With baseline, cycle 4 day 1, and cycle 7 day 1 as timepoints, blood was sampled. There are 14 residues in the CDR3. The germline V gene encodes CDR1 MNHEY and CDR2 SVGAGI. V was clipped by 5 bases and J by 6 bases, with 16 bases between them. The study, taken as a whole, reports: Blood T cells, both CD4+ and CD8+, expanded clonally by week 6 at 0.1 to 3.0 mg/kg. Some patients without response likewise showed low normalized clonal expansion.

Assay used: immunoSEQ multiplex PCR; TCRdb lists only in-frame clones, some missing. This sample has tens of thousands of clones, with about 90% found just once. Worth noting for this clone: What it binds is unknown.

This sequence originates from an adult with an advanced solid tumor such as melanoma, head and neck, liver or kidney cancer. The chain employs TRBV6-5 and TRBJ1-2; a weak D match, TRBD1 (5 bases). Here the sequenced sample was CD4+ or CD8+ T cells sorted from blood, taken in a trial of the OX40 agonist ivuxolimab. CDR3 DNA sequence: TGTGCCAGCAGTGATTTAAAACGCAGGGATGGCTACACCTTC. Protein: CASSDLKRRDGYTF.